The clone carrying this T cell receptor (beta chain) turned up a few times. What it binds is unknown. Data came from immunoSEQ multiplex PCR; TCRdb stores just in-frame clones and leaves some out. The sample consists of approximately 320,000 clones, about 74% of them appearing once. The sample originates from a study of shared clonotypes between healthy human individuals. Germline values: CDR1 SNHLY, CDR2 FYNNEI. This CDR3 is built from 14 residues. V lost 7 bases to trimming and J lost 6 bases, with 16 bases between them. Notes on the study in general: Although depth was large, rarefaction showed that sequencing of the sorted subsets was incomplete.

Sequenced sample: memory CD4+ T cells sorted from blood. As for subset: CD45RA-negative fraction. This receptor was obtained from a young man in good health. V and J are TRBV2 and TRBJ1-5; possibly TRBD1 for D (5 bases). The CDR3 here is CASTGPGGIQPQHF. CDR3 nucleotides: TGTGCCAGCACTGGACCGGGGGGTATTCAGCCCCAGCATTTT. Full variable domain (rest looked up from reference TRBV2 and TRBJ1-5): EPEVTQTPSHQVTQMGQEVILRCVPISNHLYFYWYRQILGQKVEFLVSFYNNEISEKSEIFDDQFSVERPDGSNFTLKIRSTKLEDSAMYFCASTGPGGIQPQHFGDGTRLSIL.